The sequence of this T cell receptor beta chain was determined in a study of glioma-infiltrating T cells after dendritic cell vaccination. Comments on this clone: No antigen is known for it.

All glioblastoma patients lacked an isocitrate dehydrogenase mutation. PBMC sampling occurred before vaccination, two weeks after the third dose, and at progression. The germline gives CDR1 SQVTM, CDR2 ANQGSEA. The V and J ends lost 7 bases and 8 bases, in that order; junction bases with no gene match: 6. The length of the CDR3 is 11 residues. The PCR used 60 V beta and 13 J beta primers. Clones were read by immunoSEQ multiplex PCR, and TCRdb kept only the in-frame ones, dropping some. This table holds about 95,000 clones, around 85% found once. General study results and limits: TCR clonality showed no direct relationship with survival.

The sequence came from a human donor with glioblastoma. The rearrangement links TRBV29-1 to TRBJ1-1; TRBD1 matches 8 bases. The sample here was blood, taken before dendritic cell vaccination. CDR3 nucleotide sequence: TGCAGCGGCCGGACAGGGTTCGAAGCTTTCTTT. It translates to CSGRTGFEAFF. The full variable domain, completed using reference TRBV29-1 and TRBJ1-1, is SAVISQKPSRDICQRGTSLTIQCQVDSQVTMMFWYRQQPGQSLTLIATANQGSEATYESGFVIDKFPISRPNLTFSTLTVSNMSPEDSSIYLCSGRTGFEAFFGQGTRLTVV.